This TCR beta chain was sequenced in a study of monozygotic twins with inflammatory bowel disease. TCRdb re-analyzed the 5' RACE reads; it lists each CDR3 protein once, without DNA. Recorded for this sample: some 450,000 distinct CDR3 sequences. The template was total RNA from whole blood, with no T cell sorting. The receptor's source is a human donor with ulcerative colitis or Crohn's disease, or a healthy co-twin of an affected twin (not recorded which). Material: blood.

This chain's CDR3 is CASSFGGAEGKTEAFF. The rearrangement joins TRBV5-1 to TRBJ1-1; TCRdb's D gene call, TRBD1, goes unchecked for lack of DNA. The germline CDR1 and CDR2 sequences are SGHRS and YFSETQ. The CDR3 consists of 16 residues.